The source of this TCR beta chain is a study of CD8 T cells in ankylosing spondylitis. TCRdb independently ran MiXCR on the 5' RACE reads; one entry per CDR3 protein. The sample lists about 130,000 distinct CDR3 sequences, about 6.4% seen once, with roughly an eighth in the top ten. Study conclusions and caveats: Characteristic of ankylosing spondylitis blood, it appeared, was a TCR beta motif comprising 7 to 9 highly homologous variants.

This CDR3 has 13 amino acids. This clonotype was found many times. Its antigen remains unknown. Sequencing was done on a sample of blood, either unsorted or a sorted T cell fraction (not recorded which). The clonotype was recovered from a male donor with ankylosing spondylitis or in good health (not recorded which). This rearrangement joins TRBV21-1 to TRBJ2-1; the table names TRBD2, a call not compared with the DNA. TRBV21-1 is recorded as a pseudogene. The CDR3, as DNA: TGTGCCAGCAGCAAAGGTGGGAGCAATGAGCAGTTCTTC. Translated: CASSKGGSNEQFF.